The clone carrying this T cell receptor beta chain was seen just once. Its antigen is undetermined. This CDR3 is built from 14 residues. The germline gives CDR1 MGHRA, CDR2 YSYEKL. The junction had 4 bases not matched to a gene; V was cut back by 3 bases and J by 4 bases. This entry belongs to a study of response to subunit inactivated influenza vaccine. Findings and limits, study-wide: Only a handful of new T cells, the authors suggested, are recruited with each seasonal influenza vaccination.

One entry per CDR3 protein, called by TCRdb with MiXCR from the RT-PCR reads. The data show approximately 500,000 distinct CDR3 sequences, 14% seen once. The sequences come from PBMCs from blood, collected less than 13 days after vaccination. V usage is TRBV4-1 and J usage is TRBJ1-2; TRBD1 matches at 8 bases. This receptor was identified in a man aged 45-65 years who received an inactivated influenza vaccine. DNA of the CDR3: TGCGCCAGCAGCCAGACGGACAGGGCCTATGGCTACACCTTC. Protein sequence: CASSQTDRAYGYTF.